The subject of this entry is one T cell receptor beta chain. What it binds is unknown. The CDR3 extends over 14 amino acids. Germline V gene sequence: CDR1 LNHDA, CDR2 SQIVND (reference sequence). With V trimmed by 6 bases and J by 5 bases, 8 bases remained unmatched. This specimen comes from a study of cytomegalovirus exposure and HLA in healthy donors. Findings and limits, study-wide: Three chains tied to CMV proved CMV antigen-specific in vitro. TCR association rates varied by HLA locus in a later analysis, with DRB1 highest and HLA-C lowest. The likely explanation for a cluster of highly shared sequence variants was sequencing artifact.

13 Jbeta primers and 60 Vbeta primers were used for the PCR. Assay used: immunoSEQ multiplex PCR; TCRdb lists only in-frame clones, some missing. The sample gives about 160,000 clones, 75% to 90% of which show up once; approximately 4.5% is in the top ten. The sample taken for sequencing was PBMCs. This sequence was found in a man aged 25 to 40 in good health and CMV-seronegative. The V call is TRBV19, the J call TRBJ1-1; TRBD1 matches at 8 bases. The DNA of the CDR3 is TGTGCCAGTAGCACGACAGGGGAAGGGACTGAAGCTTTCTTT. It translates to CASSTTGEGTEAFF. The complete variable domain, with remaining parts taken from reference TRBV19 and TRBJ1-1, reads DGGITQSPKYLFRKEGQNVTLSCEQNLNHDAMYWYRQDPGQGLRLIYYSQIVNDFQKGDIAEGYSVSREKKESFPLTVTSAQKNPTAFYLCASSTTGEGTEAFFGQGTRLTVV.